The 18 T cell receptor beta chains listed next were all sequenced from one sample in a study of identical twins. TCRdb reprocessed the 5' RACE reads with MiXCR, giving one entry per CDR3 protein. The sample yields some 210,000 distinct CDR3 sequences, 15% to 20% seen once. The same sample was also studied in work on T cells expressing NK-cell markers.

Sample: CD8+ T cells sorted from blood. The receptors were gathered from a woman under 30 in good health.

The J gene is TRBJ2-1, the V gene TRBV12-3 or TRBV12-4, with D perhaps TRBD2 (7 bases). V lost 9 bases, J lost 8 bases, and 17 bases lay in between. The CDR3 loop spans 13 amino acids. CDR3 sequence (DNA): TGTGCCAGTAGGCCGGGGGGCCTGGATGAGCAGTTCTTC. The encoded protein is CASRPGGLDEQFF.

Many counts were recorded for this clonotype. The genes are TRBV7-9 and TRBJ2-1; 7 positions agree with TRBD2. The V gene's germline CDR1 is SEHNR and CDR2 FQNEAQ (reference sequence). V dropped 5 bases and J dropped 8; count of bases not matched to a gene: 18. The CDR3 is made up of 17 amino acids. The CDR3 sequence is CASSPTAPAGNFDEQFF. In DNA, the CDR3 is TGTGCCAGCAGCCCCACTGCCCCAGCGGGAAATTTCGATGAGCAGTTCTTC.

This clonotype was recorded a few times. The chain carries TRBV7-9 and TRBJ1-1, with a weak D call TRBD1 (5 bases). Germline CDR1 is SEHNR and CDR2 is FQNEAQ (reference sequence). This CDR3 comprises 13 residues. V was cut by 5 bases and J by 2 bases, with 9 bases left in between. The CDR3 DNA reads TGTGCCAGCAGCCCAGGGTTCAACACTGAAGCTTTCTTT. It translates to CASSPGFNTEAFF.

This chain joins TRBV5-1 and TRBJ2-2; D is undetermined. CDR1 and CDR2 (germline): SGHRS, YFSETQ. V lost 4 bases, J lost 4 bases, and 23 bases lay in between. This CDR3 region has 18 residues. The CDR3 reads CASSPSGGRPLATGELFF. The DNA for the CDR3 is TGCGCCAGCAGCCCCTCAGGTGGGCGCCCACTTGCCACCGGGGAGCTGTTTTTT.

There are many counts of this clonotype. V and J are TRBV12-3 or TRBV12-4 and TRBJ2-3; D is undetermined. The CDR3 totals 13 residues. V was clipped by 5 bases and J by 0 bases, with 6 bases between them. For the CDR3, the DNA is TGTGCCAGCAGTCCCAAAAGCACAGATACGCAGTATTTT. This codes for CASSPKSTDTQYF.

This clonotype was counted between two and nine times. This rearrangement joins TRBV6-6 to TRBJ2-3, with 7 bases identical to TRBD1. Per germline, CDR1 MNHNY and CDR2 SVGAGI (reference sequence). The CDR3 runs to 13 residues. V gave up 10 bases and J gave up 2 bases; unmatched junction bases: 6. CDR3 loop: CANRGGYTDTQYF. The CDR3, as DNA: TGTGCCAACCGAGGGGGCTACACAGATACGCAGTATTTT.

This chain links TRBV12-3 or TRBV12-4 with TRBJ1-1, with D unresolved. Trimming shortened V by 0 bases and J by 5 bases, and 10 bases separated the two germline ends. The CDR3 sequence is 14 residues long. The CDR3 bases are TGTGCCAGCAGTTTAGCAGGAGGATGGACTGAAGCTTTCTTT. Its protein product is CASSLAGGWTEAFF.

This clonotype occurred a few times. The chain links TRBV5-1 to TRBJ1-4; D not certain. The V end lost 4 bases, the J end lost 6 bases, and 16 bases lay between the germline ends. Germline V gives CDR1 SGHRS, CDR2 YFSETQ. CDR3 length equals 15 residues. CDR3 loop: CASSQWDPTYEKLFF. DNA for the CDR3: TGCGCCAGCAGCCAGTGGGATCCCACCTATGAAAAACTGTTTTTT.

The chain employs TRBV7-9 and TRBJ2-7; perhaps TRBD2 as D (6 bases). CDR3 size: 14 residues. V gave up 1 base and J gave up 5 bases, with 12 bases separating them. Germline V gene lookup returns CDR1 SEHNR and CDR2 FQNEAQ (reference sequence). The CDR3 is CASSLGLASHEQYF. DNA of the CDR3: TGTGCCAGCAGCTTAGGTCTAGCGAGCCACGAGCAGTACTTC.

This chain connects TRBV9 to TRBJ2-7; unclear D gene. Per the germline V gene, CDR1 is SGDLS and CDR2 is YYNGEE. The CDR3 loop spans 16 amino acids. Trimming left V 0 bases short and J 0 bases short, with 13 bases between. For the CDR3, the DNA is TGTGCCAGCAGCGTAGGGTCAGGCTTATTCTCCTACGAGCAGTACTTC. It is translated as CASSVGSGLFSYEQYF.

This CDR3 is CASTWDTDTQYF. CDR3 DNA sequence: TGTGCCAGCACCTGGGACACAGATACGCAGTATTTT. The rearrangement uses TRBV12-3 or TRBV12-4 and TRBJ2-3; no clear D. Trimming removed 7 bases at V and 2 bases at J, with 7 bases between. The CDR3 length is 12 residues.

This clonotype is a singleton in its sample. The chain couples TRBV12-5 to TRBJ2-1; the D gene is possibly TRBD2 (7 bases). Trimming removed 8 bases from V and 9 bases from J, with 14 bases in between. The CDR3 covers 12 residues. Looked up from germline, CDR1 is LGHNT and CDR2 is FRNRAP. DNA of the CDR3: TGTGCTAGTTTGGCGGGGGCCACTGAGCAGTTCTTC. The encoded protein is CASLAGATEQFF.

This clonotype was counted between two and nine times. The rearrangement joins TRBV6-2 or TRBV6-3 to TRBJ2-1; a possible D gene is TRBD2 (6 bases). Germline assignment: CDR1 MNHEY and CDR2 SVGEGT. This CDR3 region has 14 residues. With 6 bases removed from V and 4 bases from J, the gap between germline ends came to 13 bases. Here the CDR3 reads CASRQSGSYNEQFF. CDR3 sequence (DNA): TGTGCCAGCAGGCAATCCGGGAGTTACAATGAGCAGTTCTTC.

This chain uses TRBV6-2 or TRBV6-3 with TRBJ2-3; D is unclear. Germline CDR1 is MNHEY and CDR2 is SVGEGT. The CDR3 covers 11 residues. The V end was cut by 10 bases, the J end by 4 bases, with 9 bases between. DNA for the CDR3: TGTGCCACGCTCTACGCAGATACGCAGTATTTT. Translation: CATLYADTQYF.

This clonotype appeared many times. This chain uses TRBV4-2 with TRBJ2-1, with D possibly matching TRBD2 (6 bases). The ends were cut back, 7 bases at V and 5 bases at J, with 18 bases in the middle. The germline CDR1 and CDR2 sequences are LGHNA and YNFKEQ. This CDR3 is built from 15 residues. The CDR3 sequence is CASTAGVVADNEQFF. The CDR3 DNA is TGTGCCAGCACCGCCGGGGTGGTAGCGGACAATGAGCAGTTCTTC.

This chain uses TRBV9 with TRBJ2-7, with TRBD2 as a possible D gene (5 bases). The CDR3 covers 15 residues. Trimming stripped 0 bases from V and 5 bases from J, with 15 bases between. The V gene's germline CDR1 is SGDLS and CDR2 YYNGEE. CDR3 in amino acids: CASSVDNTGVDEQYF. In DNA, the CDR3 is TGTGCCAGCAGCGTAGATAACACCGGGGTTGACGAGCAGTACTTC.

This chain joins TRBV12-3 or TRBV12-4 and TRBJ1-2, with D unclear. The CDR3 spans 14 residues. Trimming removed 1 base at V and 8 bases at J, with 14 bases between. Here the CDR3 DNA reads TGTGCCAGCAGTTTAGAGGGTGAACCATACGGCTACACCTTC. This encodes CASSLEGEPYGYTF.

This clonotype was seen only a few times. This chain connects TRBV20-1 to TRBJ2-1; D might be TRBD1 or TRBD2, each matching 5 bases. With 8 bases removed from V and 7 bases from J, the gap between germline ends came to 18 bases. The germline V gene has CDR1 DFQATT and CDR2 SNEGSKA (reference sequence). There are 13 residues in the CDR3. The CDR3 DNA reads TGCAGTAAACTCGGGACCCCGGGGAATGAGCAGTTCTTC. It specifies CSKLGTPGNEQFF.